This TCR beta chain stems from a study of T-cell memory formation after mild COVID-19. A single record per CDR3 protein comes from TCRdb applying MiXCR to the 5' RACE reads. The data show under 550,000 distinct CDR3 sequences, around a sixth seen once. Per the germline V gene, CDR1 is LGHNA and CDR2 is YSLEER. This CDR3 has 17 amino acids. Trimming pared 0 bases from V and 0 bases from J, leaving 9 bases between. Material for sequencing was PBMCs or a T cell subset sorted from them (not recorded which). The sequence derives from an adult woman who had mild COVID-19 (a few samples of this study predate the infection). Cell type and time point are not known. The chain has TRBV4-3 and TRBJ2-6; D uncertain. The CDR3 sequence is CASSQDRAASGANVLTF. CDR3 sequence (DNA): TGCGCCAGCAGCCAAGATCGGGCAGCCTCTGGGGCCAACGTCCTGACTTTC.